Following are 20 T cell receptor beta chains from one sample sequenced in a study of T cell responses to AZD1222 COVID-19 vaccine. Profiling relied on immunoSEQ multiplex PCR, and the TCRdb table lists in-frame clones only, not all of them. The repertoire has approximately 64,000 clones, less than 90% of them found once; the top ten carry 8% to 10%. Specimen: peripheral blood, collected on day 0 of AZD1222 vaccination. These receptors all come from an adult in good health.

The chain uses TRBV19 and TRBJ1-2, with D perhaps TRBD1 (5 bases). The V end lost 4 bases, the J end lost 5 bases, and 14 bases lay between the germline ends. Germline V CDR1 and CDR2: LNHDA, SQIVND (reference sequence). The CDR3 spans 14 residues. The CDR3 region has the DNA TGTGCCAGTAGTACGACAGAGTATTATTATGGCTACACCTTC. This gives the protein CASSTTEYYYGYTF.

The V call is TRBV7-9, the J call TRBJ1-1, with a weak D call TRBD1 (6 bases). Per germline, CDR1 SEHNR and CDR2 FQNEAQ (reference sequence). Trimming removed 6 bases at V and 3 bases at J, with 14 bases between. The CDR3 is made up of 14 amino acids. CDR3 region: CASRPRGGDTEAFF. For the CDR3, the DNA is TGTGCCAGCAGGCCCAGGGGAGGGGACACTGAAGCTTTCTTT.

In DNA form, the CDR3 reads TGTGCCAGCAGCCAAAAGGGGGGGGCGTCGAGCTCCTACAATGAGCAGTTCTTC. Encoded protein: CASSQKGGASSSYNEQFF. The V call is TRBV4-2, the J call TRBJ2-1; TRBD2 is a possible D gene (7 bases). Trimming left V 2 bases short and J 0 bases short, with 17 bases between. This CDR3 is 18 amino acids long. CDR1 LGHNA and CDR2 YNFKEQ come from the germline V gene.

In DNA form, the CDR3 reads TGTGCCAGCAGCATAGCTCCTGGAAACACCATATATTTT. Its protein product is CASSIAPGNTIYF. The chain couples TRBV11-2 to TRBJ1-3; unclear D gene. Per the germline V gene, CDR1 is SGHAT and CDR2 is FQNNGV. Trimming stripped 5 bases from V and 2 bases from J, with 7 bases between. The CDR3 extends over 13 amino acids.

This chain uses TRBV5-5 with TRBJ1-3, with no clear D. The CDR3 is 14 amino acids. The V end was cut by 0 bases, the J end by 2 bases, with 6 bases between. CDR1 is SGHKS and CDR2 is YYEKEE in the germline V gene (reference sequence). The CDR3: CASSLVGTGNTIYF. CDR3 in DNA: TGTGCCAGCAGCTTGGTCGGAACTGGAAACACCATATATTTT.

This chain links TRBV19 with TRBJ1-6, with D uncertain. This CDR3 spans 12 amino acids. The germline V gene encodes CDR1 LNHDA and CDR2 SQIVND (reference sequence). V was clipped by 3 bases and J by 7 bases, with 4 bases between them. In nucleotides, the CDR3 is TGTGCCAGTAGTATCTGGAATTCACCCCTCCACTTT. Its protein is CASSIWNSPLHF.

The gene calls are TRBV19 and TRBJ2-2; D remains unclear. With 3 bases removed from V and 6 bases from J, the gap between germline ends came to 8 bases. The CDR3 length is 13 residues. Germline lookup yields CDR1 LNHDA and CDR2 SQIVND (reference sequence). CDR3 in amino acids: CASSIFTAGELFF. CDR3 bases: TGTGCCAGTAGTATTTTTACAGCCGGGGAGCTGTTTTTT. The complete variable domain, with remaining parts taken from reference TRBV19 and TRBJ2-2, reads DGGITQSPKYLFRKEGQNVTLSCEQNLNHDAMYWYRQDPGQGLRLIYYSQIVNDFQKGDIAEGYSVSREKKESFPLTVTSAQKNPTAFYLCASSIFTAGELFFGEGSRLTVL.

The chain has TRBV6-1 and TRBJ2-3; 9 bases are shared with TRBD2. CDR1 is MNHNS and CDR2 is SASEGT in the germline V gene. After removal of 2 bases from V and 1 base from J, the junction contained 10 bases not matched to a gene. The CDR3 consists of 18 residues. CDR3 amino acids: CASSESTPGGGGTDTQYF. The CDR3 DNA sequence: TGTGCCAGCAGTGAAAGCACACCGGGCGGGGGGGGCACAGATACGCAGTATTTT.

The chain has TRBV18 and TRBJ1-4; a weak D match, TRBD1 (6 bases). There are 16 residues in the CDR3. Germline CDR1 reads KGHSH; CDR2 reads LQKENI. Trimming removed 4 bases at V and 3 bases at J, with 15 bases between. CDR3 loop: CASSLGGSASNEKLFF. Written as DNA, the CDR3 is TGTGCCAGCTCACTGGGGGGCTCGGCCTCTAATGAAAAACTGTTTTTT.

The rearrangement uses TRBV18 and TRBJ1-6; D is undetermined. The ends were cut back, 6 bases at V and 5 bases at J, with 14 bases in the middle. Germline V gene lookup returns CDR1 KGHSH and CDR2 LQKENI. This CDR3 spans 15 amino acids. CDR3 sequence: CASSDQQTDNSPLHF. DNA of the CDR3: TGTGCCAGCTCGGATCAGCAGACGGATAATTCACCCCTCCACTTT.

The CDR3: CASGTSGLPYEQYF. The CDR3 coding sequence is TGTGCCAGTGGGACTAGCGGGCTCCCCTACGAGCAGTACTTC. V is TRBV7-2 and J is TRBJ2-7; 12 nucleotides agree with TRBD2. CDR3 length equals 14 residues. Germline loops: CDR1 SGHTA, CDR2 FQGNSA. Germline trimming cut 9 bases from V and 2 bases from J; bases unmatched to any gene: 5.

This clone was counted between two and nine times. This chain joins TRBV29-1 and TRBJ1-1, with a weak D call TRBD1 (5 bases). Germline values: CDR1 SQVTM, CDR2 ANQGSEA. V was clipped by 4 bases and J by 0 bases, with 9 bases between them. The CDR3 covers 13 residues. The CDR3 is CSVVGDVNTEAFF. In nucleotides, the CDR3 is TGCAGCGTTGTGGGGGACGTGAACACTGAAGCTTTCTTT. Based on the CDR3 plus reference TRBV29-1 and TRBJ1-1, the full variable domain is SAVISQKPSRDICQRGTSLTIQCQVDSQVTMMFWYRQQPGQSLTLIATANQGSEATYESGFVIDKFPISRPNLTFSTLTVSNMSPEDSSIYLCSVVGDVNTEAFFGQGTRLTVV.

The V and J genes are TRBV12-3 or TRBV12-4 and TRBJ1-6; D is uncertain. This CDR3 is built from 13 residues. Trimming pared 2 bases from V and 14 bases from J, leaving 13 bases between. The CDR3: CASSLNGRTALHF. The CDR3 DNA sequence: TGTGCCAGCAGTTTAAACGGACGGACGGCCCTCCACTTT.

The chain uses TRBV10-2 and TRBJ2-1, with 13 bases matching TRBD2. Trimming at V came to 1 base and at J to 8 bases, leaving 8 bases not matched to a gene. CDR3 length: 17 residues. Germline loops: CDR1 WSHSY, CDR2 SAAADI. This chain's CDR3 is CASSEWSGLAGRDEQFF. DNA for the CDR3: TGCGCCAGCAGTGAGTGGTCGGGACTAGCGGGGCGTGATGAGCAGTTCTTC.

Here the CDR3 reads CASSLGEGPNYGYTF. The CDR3 region has the DNA TGTGCCAGCAGCTTAGGTGAGGGACCCAACTATGGCTACACCTTC. The chain recombines TRBV7-8 with TRBJ1-2, with TRBD1 as a possible D gene (5 bases). Trimming cost V 1 base and J 2 bases, with 11 bases left between them. Germline V gene lookup returns CDR1 SGHVS and CDR2 FQNEAQ. The CDR3 contains 15 residues.

V is TRBV5-4 and J is TRBJ1-2; perhaps TRBD1 as D (5 bases). The germline V gene encodes CDR1 SGHNT and CDR2 YYREEE (reference sequence). Trimming cost V 2 bases and J 5 bases, with 10 bases left between them. This CDR3 contains 13 residues. CDR3 sequence (DNA): TGTGCCAGCAGCTTATTGGGGGTTTATGGCTACACCTTC. Amino acids: CASSLLGVYGYTF. Filled out from reference TRBV5-4 and TRBJ1-2, the complete variable domain reads ETGVTQSPTHLIKTRGQQVTLRCSSQSGHNTVSWYQQALGQGPQFIFQYYREEENGRGNFPPRFSGLQFPNYSSELNVNALELDDSALYLCASSLLGVYGYTFGSGTRLTVV.

V is TRBV19 and J is TRBJ1-5, with a possible D match to TRBD1 (5 bases). The CDR3 length is 17 residues. In germline, CDR1 is LNHDA, CDR2 SQIVND (reference sequence). V lost 7 bases and J lost 0, with 19 bases in between. Here the CDR3 DNA reads TGTGCCAGTAAACCACCGACCGGGACCTATAGCAATCAGCCCCAGCATTTT. Amino acid sequence: CASKPPTGTYSNQPQHF.

This clone came up once. V gene TRBV4-1 combines with J gene TRBJ1-1; 7 nucleotides agree with TRBD1. Germline V gene sequence: CDR1 MGHRA, CDR2 YSYEKL. This CDR3 has 18 residues. V was clipped by 3 bases and J by 2 bases; unmatched bases: 15. This CDR3 reads CASSQIRTGDAVNTEAFF. The CDR3, as DNA: TGCGCCAGCAGCCAGATTCGTACAGGGGATGCGGTTAACACTGAAGCTTTCTTT.

The chain carries TRBV10-3 and TRBJ2-5, with a possible D match to TRBD1 (5 bases). The CDR3 spans 14 residues. Germline-derived CDR1 and CDR2 are ENHRY and SYGVKD. The V and J ends lost 4 bases and 2 bases respectively, with 11 bases between them. The CDR3 loop reads CAISVSRGQETQYF. The CDR3 coding sequence is TGTGCCATCAGTGTGTCAAGGGGACAAGAGACCCAGTACTTC.

The chain has TRBV2 and TRBJ1-4; 8 positions match TRBD1. V was clipped by 5 bases and J by 6 bases; unmatched bases: 8. Germline lookup yields CDR1 SNHLY and CDR2 FYNNEI. The CDR3 sequence is 15 residues long. The CDR3 reads CASSSPTGGHEKLFF. CDR3 DNA sequence: TGTGCCAGCAGTTCCCCTACAGGGGGACATGAAAAACTGTTTTTT.